Shown below are 32 T cell receptor beta chains from a single sample sequenced in a study of blood T cell repertoires in COVID-19. Assay: immunoSEQ multiplex PCR; the TCRdb copy retains only in-frame clones and omits some. The table records 55,000 to 90,000 clones, more than 85% of them present only once. Material for sequencing was peripheral blood. The origin of the receptors is a man aged 65 to 85 with active COVID-19.

The chain carries TRBV6-5 and TRBJ2-3; TRBD2 matches at 10 bases. The trim removed 8 bases at V and 4 bases at J, leaving 9 bases unmatched. The CDR3 consists of 15 residues. The germline gives CDR1 MNHEY, CDR2 SVGAGI. CDR3 sequence reads: CASSPSGGGADTQYF. The DNA of the CDR3 is TGTGCCAGCTCCCCGAGCGGGGGGGGCGCAGATACGCAGTATTTT.

The chain is built from TRBV28 and TRBJ2-7; TRBD2 agrees at 10 bases. V lost 8 bases and J lost 2; bases outside the gene matches: 3. Germline CDR1 reads MDHEN; CDR2 reads SYDVKM. This CDR3 has 13 amino acids. The chain's CDR3 is CASLAGAAYEQYF. The CDR3 DNA reads TGTGCCAGCCTAGCGGGAGCCGCCTACGAGCAGTACTTC.

The V gene is TRBV21-1, the J gene TRBJ2-3; TRBD2 was called by the table and not checked on the DNA. TRBV21-1 is noted as a pseudogene. CDR3 length: 17 residues. In DNA form, the CDR3 reads TGTGCCGGCCCAAACTGGTGGGAGTTTCCGGCGACAGATACGCAGTATTTT. It codes for CAGPNWWEFPATDTQYF.

This chain joins TRBV7-2 and TRBJ2-7; D gene uncertain. This CDR3 comprises 13 residues. Between the trimmed V and J ends, which lost 4 bases and 5 bases, there was a span of 12 bases. Germline V CDR1 and CDR2: SGHTA, FQGNSA. The CDR3 bases are TGTGCCAGCAGCTCCTCACTCCTGAACGAGCAGTACTTC. It translates to CASSSSLLNEQYF.

This rearrangement joins TRBV20-1 to TRBJ2-3, with no clear D. CDR3 length: 13 residues. CDR1 and CDR2 (germline): DFQATT, SNEGSKA (reference sequence). V shed 3 bases and J shed 4 bases, with 11 bases lying between them. CDR3 in DNA: TGCAGTGCTAGTTGGCGTCGGGCAGATACGCAGTATTTT. It specifies CSASWRRADTQYF.

The rearrangement uses TRBV11-2 and TRBJ2-2; 9 positions match TRBD2. With V trimmed by 8 bases and J by 6 bases, 7 bases remained unmatched. This CDR3 comprises 14 residues. CDR1 is SGHAT and CDR2 is FQNNGV in the germline V gene. The CDR3 region has the DNA TGTGCCAGCCGGCTGGAGCGGGAGGCCGGGGAGCTGTTTTTT. Its protein is CASRLEREAGELFF.

This clone was observed a single time. Within the sample, other DNA sequences also encode this same CDR3. V gene TRBV7-2 combines with J gene TRBJ2-5; 8 positions match TRBD1. This CDR3 is built from 14 residues. The V gene's germline CDR1 is SGHTA and CDR2 FQGNSA. J gave up 3 bases and V 1 base, and 1 base lay outside the gene matches. CDR3 sequence (DNA): TGTGCCAGCAGCTTAGAGACAGGGGAAGAGACCCAGTACTTC. Amino acids: CASSLETGEETQYF.

This clone was seen once. The chain carries TRBV9 and TRBJ1-6; D call uncertain. The V end was cut by 0 bases, the J end by 9 bases, with 4 bases between. The germline CDR1 and CDR2 sequences are SGDLS and YYNGEE. This CDR3 has 12 amino acids. DNA of the CDR3: TGTGCCAGCAGCGTAGCCGGTTCACCCCTCCACTTT. Translated, it gives CASSVAGSPLHF. The full variable domain, in which reference TRBV9 and TRBJ1-6 provide the parts outside the CDR3, is DSGVTQTPKHLITATGQRVTLRCSPRSGDLSVYWYQQSLDQGLQFLIQYYNGEERAKGNILERFSAQQFPDLHSELNLSSLELGDSALYFCASSVAGSPLHFGNGTRLTVT.

The chain links TRBV27 to TRBJ2-2; D might be TRBD2 (5 bases). Trimming shortened V by 5 bases and J by 4 bases, and 8 bases separated the two germline ends. This CDR3 spans 13 amino acids. CDR1 and CDR2 (germline): MNHEY, SMNVEV (reference sequence). CDR3 loop: CASSPRGTGELFF. CDR3 coding DNA: TGTGCCAGCAGTCCCCGGGGCACCGGGGAGCTGTTTTTT.

This clone was seen a handful of times. The chain joins TRBV30 to TRBJ2-1; TRBD2 agrees at 9 bases. The CDR3 totals 15 residues. J was trimmed by 15 bases and V by 5 bases; bases with no gene match: 20. Per the germline V gene, CDR1 is GTSNPN and CDR2 is SVGIG (reference sequence). Written as DNA, the CDR3 is TGTGCCTGGGGCACAGGGAGGCTAGCGGGACGGAAGGTGTTCTTC. Its protein product is CAWGTGRLAGRKVFF.

The chain employs TRBV6-5 and TRBJ2-3; D is unclear. Looked up from germline, CDR1 is MNHEY and CDR2 is SVGAGI. Trimming took 7 bases from V and 6 from J, leaving 14 bases between them. This CDR3 comprises 13 residues. CDR3 nucleotide sequence: TGTGCCAGCACCCGCCCCTATCTGGATACGCAGTATTTT. It encodes CASTRPYLDTQYF.

This clone has only one observation. This rearrangement joins TRBV7-9 to TRBJ1-1; D possibly corresponds to TRBD1 (6 bases). V lost 5 bases to trimming and J lost 7 bases, with 11 bases between them. The CDR3 extends over 12 amino acids. CDR1 SEHNR and CDR2 FQNEAQ come from the germline V gene (reference sequence). The CDR3 region is CASSRGAYEAFF. The CDR3, as DNA: TGTGCCAGCAGCCGGGGGGCCTATGAAGCTTTCTTT.

Only a few counts were recorded for this clone. The chain combines TRBV4-3 with TRBJ1-5, with D maybe TRBD1 (6 bases). The V gene's germline CDR1 is LGHNA and CDR2 YSLEER. The CDR3 extends over 15 amino acids. Trimming stripped 0 bases from V and 3 bases from J, with 9 bases between. CDR3 sequence reads: CASSQDWDNNQPQHF. In DNA, the CDR3 is TGCGCCAGCAGCCAAGACTGGGACAACAATCAGCCCCAGCATTTT.

V is TRBV5-8 and J is TRBJ1-4, with 8 positions matching TRBD1. This CDR3 spans 16 amino acids. Germline V lookup: CDR1 SGHTS, CDR2 YDEGEE. V dropped 1 base and J dropped 7; count of bases not matched to a gene: 9. CDR3 sequence (DNA): TGTGCCAGCAGCTTGCTACCGGGACAGGTCGTTGAAAAACTGTTTTTT. As protein: CASSLLPGQVVEKLFF. The entire variable domain, with the rest obtained from reference TRBV5-8 and TRBJ1-4, is as follows: EAGVTQSPTHLIKTRGQQATLRCSPISGHTSVYWYQQALGLGLQFLLWYDEGEERNRGNFPPRFSGRQFPNYSSELNVNALELEDSALYLCASSLLPGQVVEKLFFGSGTQLSVL.

This clone appeared once. The V call is TRBV2, the J call TRBJ2-1; 12 bases fit TRBD2. V was pared by 7 bases and J by 5 bases, with 6 bases of the junction left unmatched. This CDR3 is built from 15 residues. Per germline, CDR1 SNHLY and CDR2 FYNNEI. In DNA, the CDR3 is TGTGCCAGCAACCAACTAGCGGGAGGTCACAATGAGCAGTTCTTC. Translated, it gives CASNQLAGGHNEQFF.

The rearrangement links TRBV28 to TRBJ1-5; a weak D match, TRBD1 (6 bases). This CDR3 has 15 residues. CDR1 is MDHEN, CDR2 SYDVKM, per germline. The germline V and J ends were trimmed by 4 bases and 1 base, with 11 bases remaining between them. The CDR3 region has the DNA TGTGCCAGCAGTTGGCGGCAGGGGAGCAATCAGCCCCAGCATTTT. Translation: CASSWRQGSNQPQHF.

The chain employs TRBV5-1 and TRBJ2-2; 9 bases fit TRBD1. V lost 4 bases, J lost 6 bases, and 7 bases stayed unmatched. CDR1 is SGHRS, CDR2 YFSETQ, per germline. The CDR3 sequence is 15 residues long. The CDR3 nucleotides read TGCGCCAGCAGCCGGGACAGGGTTTGGCCCGGGGAGCTGTTTTTT. Translation: CASSRDRVWPGELFF.

The chain joins TRBV24-1 to TRBJ2-5; maybe TRBD2 (6 bases). V dropped 2 bases and J dropped 1 base, with 19 bases sitting between them. The CDR3 totals 18 residues. Germline CDR1 and CDR2: KGHDR and SFDVKD. CDR3 loop: CATSDSLGGGRLQETQYF. As DNA, the CDR3 is TGTGCCACCAGTGATTCCCTTGGGGGAGGCCGACTCCAAGAGACCCAGTACTTC.

The chain carries TRBV29-1 and TRBJ1-1; the D gene is possibly TRBD1 (6 bases). The V end lost 7 bases, the J end lost 0 bases, and 15 bases lay between the germline ends. Germline CDR1 is SQVTM and CDR2 is ANQGSEA. CDR3 length equals 14 residues. CDR3 DNA: TGCAGCGGTAAAACAGGGTCCCTGAACACTGAAGCTTTCTTT. Residues: CSGKTGSLNTEAFF.

The count of this clone is one. The V and J genes are TRBV10-3 and TRBJ2-1; 10 bases fit TRBD1. The CDR3 extends over 14 amino acids. Germline-derived CDR1 and CDR2 are ENHRY and SYGVKD. V shed 6 bases and J 6 bases; nucleotides not matched to a gene: 5. The chain's CDR3 is CAIRGTGDFNEQFF. In nucleotides, the CDR3 is TGTGCCATCAGGGGGACAGGGGACTTCAATGAGCAGTTCTTC.

The chain links TRBV6-6 to TRBJ1-5, with a possible D match to TRBD1 (5 bases). V shed 6 bases and J shed 4 bases, with 16 bases lying between them. Germline CDR1 and CDR2: MNHNY and SVGAGI (reference sequence). The CDR3 loop spans 15 amino acids. The CDR3 spells CASRTAPDRNQPQHF. In DNA, the CDR3 is TGTGCCAGCAGAACGGCCCCCGACAGAAATCAGCCCCAGCATTTT.

The CDR3 loop reads CASSQALAGGPYEQYF. As DNA, the CDR3 is TGCGCCAGCAGCCAAGCCCTAGCGGGAGGGCCGTACGAGCAGTACTTC. The chain couples TRBV4-3 to TRBJ2-7; the match to TRBD2 covers 12 bases. The V and J ends lost 1 base and 4 bases, in that order; junction bases with no gene match: 5. CDR1 and CDR2 (germline): LGHNA, YSLEER. The length of the CDR3 is 16 residues.

The V gene is TRBV29-1, the J gene TRBJ1-2, with 8 bases that match TRBD1. V gave up 3 bases and J gave up 5 bases; unmatched junction bases: 8. Per the germline V gene, CDR1 is SQVTM and CDR2 is ANQGSEA. This CDR3 has 14 amino acids. CDR3 DNA: TGCAGCGTTGACCCAGGACAGGGCCGGTATGGCTACACCTTC. Its translation: CSVDPGQGRYGYTF.

This rearrangement joins TRBV27 to TRBJ1-4; maybe TRBD1 (6 bases). The germline V gene encodes CDR1 MNHEY and CDR2 SMNVEV (reference sequence). CDR3 length equals 15 residues. V was clipped by 6 bases and J by 8 bases, with 19 bases between them. The CDR3, as DNA: TGTGCCAGCAGCAAGGACAGCCGGCTGTGGGAAAAACTGTTTTTT. Translating it yields CASSKDSRLWEKLFF.

The table lists this clone with a few counts. This chain links TRBV7-2 with TRBJ1-2; a possible D gene is TRBD1 (6 bases). Germline CDR1 is SGHTA and CDR2 is FQGNSA. The CDR3 contains 15 residues. Trimming removed 1 base at V and 8 bases at J, with 17 bases between. CDR3 sequence (DNA): TGTGCCAGCAGCTTAGGGGCCGACAGGCACGGGGGCTACACCTTC. It specifies CASSLGADRHGGYTF.

This chain uses TRBV9 with TRBJ2-7, with 9 bases matching TRBD2. CDR1 and CDR2 (germline): SGDLS, YYNGEE. The V segment lost 0 bases and the J segment 0 bases; nucleotides outside the gene matches: 1. This CDR3 contains 15 residues. CDR3 loop: CASSVGSGSSYEQYF. The CDR3 DNA sequence: TGTGCCAGCAGCGTAGGTAGCGGGAGCTCCTACGAGCAGTACTTC.

This sequence joins TRBV29-1 and TRBJ2-1; TRBD1 matches 7 bases. J lost 10 bases, V lost 8 bases, and 5 bases had no gene match. In germline, CDR1 is SQVTM, CDR2 ANQGSEA. The length of the CDR3 is 10 residues. For the CDR3, the DNA is TGCAGCTCCAAGGGGGCCGAGCAGTTCTTC. Encoded protein: CSSKGAEQFF.

V gene TRBV30 combines with J gene TRBJ1-1, with D possibly being TRBD1 (5 bases). Trimming left V 4 bases short and J 1 base short, with 13 bases between. The length of the CDR3 is 14 residues. Germline CDR1 and CDR2: GTSNPN and SVGIG (reference sequence). The CDR3 nucleotides read TGTGCCTGGACCTTGGGGCACCAGAACACTGAAGCTTTCTTT. It yields the protein CAWTLGHQNTEAFF.

V and J are TRBV14 and TRBJ2-3, with no clear D. The germline CDR1 and CDR2 sequences are SGHDN and FVKESK. Trimming shortened V by 1 base and J by 0 bases, and 5 bases separated the two germline ends. The CDR3 covers 14 residues. DNA for the CDR3: TGTGCCAGCAGCCAAGGTACTAGCACAGATACGCAGTATTTT. The encoded protein is CASSQGTSTDTQYF.

This clone showed up just a few times. The gene calls are TRBV6-2 or TRBV6-3 and TRBJ2-2; TRBD2 matches at 11 bases. The CDR3 sequence is 19 residues long. The germline V gene has CDR1 MNHEY and CDR2 SVGEGT. The V and J ends lost 7 bases and 1 base, in that order; junction bases with no gene match: 14. The CDR3 sequence is CASTPRLAGPKRNTGELFF. The CDR3 DNA reads TGTGCCAGCACCCCAAGACTAGCGGGACCAAAAAGGAACACCGGGGAGCTGTTTTTT.

J is TRBJ1-2 and V is TRBV28; D is possibly TRBD1 (5 bases). The CDR3 length is 13 residues. The germline V and J ends were trimmed by 5 bases and 8 bases, with 15 bases remaining between them. Per the germline V gene, CDR1 is MDHEN and CDR2 is SYDVKM. CDR3 in amino acids: CASSAQQVGGYTF. CDR3 bases: TGTGCCAGCAGTGCTCAACAGGTCGGGGGCTACACCTTC.

A few counts support this clone. V and J are TRBV5-1 and TRBJ2-1, with 12 bases aligning to TRBD2. The V gene end was trimmed by 2 bases and the J gene end by 9 bases; junction bases not matched to a gene: 9. This CDR3 contains 16 residues. The germline V gene has CDR1 SGHRS and CDR2 YFSETQ. This CDR3 is CASSLRASGRAGEQFF. Here the CDR3 DNA reads TGCGCCAGCAGCTTACGAGCTAGCGGGAGGGCCGGTGAGCAGTTCTTC.